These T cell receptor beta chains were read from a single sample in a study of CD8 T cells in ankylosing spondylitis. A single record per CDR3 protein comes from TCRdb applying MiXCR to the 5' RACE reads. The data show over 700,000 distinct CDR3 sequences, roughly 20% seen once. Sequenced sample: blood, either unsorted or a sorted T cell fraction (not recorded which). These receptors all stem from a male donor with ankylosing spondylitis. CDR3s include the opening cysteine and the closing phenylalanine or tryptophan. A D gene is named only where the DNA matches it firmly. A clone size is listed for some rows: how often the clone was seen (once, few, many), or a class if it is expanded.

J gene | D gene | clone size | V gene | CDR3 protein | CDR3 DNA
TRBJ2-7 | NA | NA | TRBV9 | CASSGGSWGSSYEQYF | TGTGCCAGCAGCGGAGGAAGTTGGGGGAGCTCCTACGAGCAGTACTTC
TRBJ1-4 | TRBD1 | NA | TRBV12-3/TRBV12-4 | CASTQDRDLNEKLFF | TGTGCCAGCACTCAAGACAGGGACCTTAATGAAAAACTGTTTTTT
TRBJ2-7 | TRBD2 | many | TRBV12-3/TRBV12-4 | CASSLLAGVSYEQYF | TGTGCCAGCAGTTTACTAGCGGGAGTATCCTACGAGCAGTACTTC
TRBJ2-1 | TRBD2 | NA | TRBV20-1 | CSARLTSGIGFF | TGCAGTGCTAGGCTCACTAGCGGCATAGGGTTCTTC
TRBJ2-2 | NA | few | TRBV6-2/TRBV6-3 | CASSYGGKLITGELFF | TGTGCCAGCAGTTACGGCGGGAAGCTTATCACCGGGGAGCTGTTTTTT
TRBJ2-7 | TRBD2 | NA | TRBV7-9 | CASSLVSGGPNLEQYF | TGTGCCAGCAGCTTAGTCTCGGGAGGGCCGAATCTCGAGCAGTACTTC
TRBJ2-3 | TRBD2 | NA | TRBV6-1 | CASSDLAGVTDTQYF | TGTGCCAGCAGTGATCTAGCGGGGGTCACAGATACGCAGTATTTT
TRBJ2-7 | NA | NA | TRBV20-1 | CSARDYLQYF | TGCAGTGCTAGAGACTACCTCCAGTACTTC
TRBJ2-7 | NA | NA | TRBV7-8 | CASSIGVEIPEQYF | TGTGCCAGCAGCATCGGGGTCGAGATCCCCGAGCAGTACTTC
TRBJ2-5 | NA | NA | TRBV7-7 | CASSLAWGETQYF | TGTGCTAGCAGCTTAGCGTGGGGGGAGACCCAGTACTTC
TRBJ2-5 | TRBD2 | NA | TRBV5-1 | CASSLGPSGGRQETQYF | TGCGCCAGCAGCTTGGGACCTAGCGGGGGGCGACAAGAGACCCAGTACTTC
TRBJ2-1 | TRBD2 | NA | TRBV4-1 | CASSQPGLGNEQFF | TGCGCCAGCAGCCAACCGGGACTAGGGAATGAGCAGTTCTTC
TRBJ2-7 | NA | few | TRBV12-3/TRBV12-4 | CASSETRDPYEQYF | TGTGCCAGCAGCGAGACTAGGGATCCCTACGAGCAGTACTTC
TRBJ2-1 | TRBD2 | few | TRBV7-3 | CASSLTAIAGAGNEQFF | TGTGCCAGCAGCTTAACAGCCATAGCGGGGGCGGGAAATGAGCAGTTCTTC
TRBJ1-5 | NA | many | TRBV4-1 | CASSRDRTMGQPQHF | TGCGCCAGCAGCCGGGACCGGACTATGGGGCAGCCCCAGCATTTT
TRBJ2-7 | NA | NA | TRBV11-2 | CASSLAVSGTGEQYF | TGTGCCAGCAGCTTAGCAGTGTCAGGGACCGGCGAGCAGTACTTC
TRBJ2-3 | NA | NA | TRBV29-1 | CSGLEGGTDTQYF | TGCAGTGGGTTGGAGGGAGGCACAGATACGCAGTATTTT
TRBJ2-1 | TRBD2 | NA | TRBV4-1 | CASSQGTSGNYNEQFF | TGCGCCAGCAGCCAAGGGACTAGCGGCAACTACAATGAGCAGTTCTTC
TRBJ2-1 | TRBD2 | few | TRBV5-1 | CASSLARLAGGNNEQFF | TGCGCCAGCAGCTTGGCTAGACTAGCGGGGGGAAACAATGAGCAGTTCTTC
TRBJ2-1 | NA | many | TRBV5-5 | CASTVTSSSYNEQFF | TGTGCCAGCACCGTGACCTCCAGCTCCTACAATGAGCAGTTCTTC
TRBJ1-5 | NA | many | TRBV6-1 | CASSPGTSRVYQPQHF | TGTGCCAGCAGTCCCGGGACTTCTCGGGTGTATCAGCCCCAGCATTTT
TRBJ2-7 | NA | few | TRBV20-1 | CSARSLATYEQYF | TGCAGTGCCAGGTCGCTTGCAACCTACGAGCAGTACTTC
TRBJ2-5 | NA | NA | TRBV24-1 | CATSDYGGETQYF | TGTGCCACCAGTGATTACGGGGGAGAGACCCAGTACTTC
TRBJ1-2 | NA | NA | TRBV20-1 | CSARDLWVDYGYTF | TGCAGTGCTAGGGATCTTTGGGTGGACTATGGCTACACCTTC
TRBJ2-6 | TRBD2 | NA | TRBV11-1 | CASSHSQGGLAGYSGANVLTF | TGTGCCAGCAGCCACTCCCAGGGGGGACTAGCGGGATACTCTGGGGCCAACGTCCTGACTTTC
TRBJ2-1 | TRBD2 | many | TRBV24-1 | CATSDSTSGHNEQFF | TGTGCCACCAGTGATTCTACTAGCGGACACAATGAGCAGTTCTTC
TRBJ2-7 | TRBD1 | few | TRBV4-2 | CASSQEFFGQGAYEQYF | TGTGCCAGCAGCCAAGAGTTTTTTGGGCAGGGGGCGTACGAGCAGTACTTC